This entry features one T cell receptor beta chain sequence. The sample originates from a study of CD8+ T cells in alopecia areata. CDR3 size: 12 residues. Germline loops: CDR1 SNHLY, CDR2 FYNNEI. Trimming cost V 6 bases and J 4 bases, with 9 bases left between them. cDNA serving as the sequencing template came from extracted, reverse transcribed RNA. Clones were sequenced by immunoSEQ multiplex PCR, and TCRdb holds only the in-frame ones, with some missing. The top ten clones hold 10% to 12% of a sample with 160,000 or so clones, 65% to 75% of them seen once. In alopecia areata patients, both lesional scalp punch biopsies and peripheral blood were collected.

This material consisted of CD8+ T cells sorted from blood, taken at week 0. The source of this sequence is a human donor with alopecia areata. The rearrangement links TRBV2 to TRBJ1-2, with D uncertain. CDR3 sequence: CASRAESYGYTF. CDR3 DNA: TGTGCCAGCAGGGCGGAGTCCTATGGCTACACCTTC.